This TCR beta chain was recorded in a study of vaccination and CD4 T cells after COVID-19. Across the study: Recovered-phase convalescent patients showed SARS-CoV-2 positivity by nasal swab PCR; roughly ten were mild, one severe.

Treatment in this sample: roughly 11-day PBMC culture with coronavirus spike peptide pools or control peptides (ViraFEST assay). About this clonotype: The antigen is undetermined.

The ends lost 5 bases at V and 0 bases at J; junction bases unmatched: 4. The germline V gene has CDR1 LNHDA and CDR2 SQIVND (reference sequence). The CDR3 length is 14 residues. Sequenced with the Oncomine TCR Beta short-read assay was DNA taken from cultured CD4+ T cells. TCRdb recomputed calls from the PCR reads with MiXCR, one row per CDR3 protein. The sample lists around 19,000 distinct CDR3 sequences; around 50% were seen once. The source is a human donor who had recovered from COVID-19. The sequencing sample was made of CD4+ T cells from blood, cultured in vitro. The chain combines TRBV19 with TRBJ2-7, with TRBD1 matching over 7 bases. CDR3 amino acids: CASSGTVDSYEQYF. For the CDR3, the DNA is TGTGCCAGTAGTGGGACAGTGGACTCCTACGAGCAGTACTTC.